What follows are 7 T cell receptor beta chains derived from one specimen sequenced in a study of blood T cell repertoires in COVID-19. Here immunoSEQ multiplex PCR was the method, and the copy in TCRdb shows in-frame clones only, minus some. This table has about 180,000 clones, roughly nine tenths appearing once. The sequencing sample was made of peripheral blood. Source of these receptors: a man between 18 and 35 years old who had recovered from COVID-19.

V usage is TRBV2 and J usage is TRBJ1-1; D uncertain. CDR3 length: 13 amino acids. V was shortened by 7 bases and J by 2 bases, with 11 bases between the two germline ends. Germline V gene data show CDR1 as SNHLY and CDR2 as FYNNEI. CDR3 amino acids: CASKSRPNTEAFF. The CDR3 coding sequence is TGTGCCAGCAAATCGAGGCCTAACACTGAAGCTTTCTTT.

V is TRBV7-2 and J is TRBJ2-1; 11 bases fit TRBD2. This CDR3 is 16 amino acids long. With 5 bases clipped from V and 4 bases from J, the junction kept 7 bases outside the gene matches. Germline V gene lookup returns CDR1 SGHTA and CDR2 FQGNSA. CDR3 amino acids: CASSPVGTSGYNEQFF. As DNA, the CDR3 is TGTGCCAGCAGCCCCGTCGGGACTAGCGGATACAATGAGCAGTTCTTC. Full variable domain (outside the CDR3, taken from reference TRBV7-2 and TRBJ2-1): GAGVSQSPSNKVTEKGKDVELRCDPISGHTALYWYRQSLGQGLEFLIYFQGNSAPDKSGLPSDRFSAERTGGSVSTLTIQRTQQEDSAVYLCASSPVGTSGYNEQFFGPGTRLTVL.

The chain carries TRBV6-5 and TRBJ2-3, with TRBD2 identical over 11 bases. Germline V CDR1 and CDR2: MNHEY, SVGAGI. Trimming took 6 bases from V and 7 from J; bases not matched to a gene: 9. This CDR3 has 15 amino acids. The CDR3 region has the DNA TGTGCCAGCAGAGAGACTAGCGGGATGGTAAATACGCAGTATTTT. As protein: CASRETSGMVNTQYF.

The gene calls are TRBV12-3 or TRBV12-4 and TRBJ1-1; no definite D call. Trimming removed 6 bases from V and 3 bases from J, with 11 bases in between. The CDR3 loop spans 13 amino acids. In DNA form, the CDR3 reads TGTGCCAGCAGCCTGGCGGGATACACTGAAGCTTTCTTT. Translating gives CASSLAGYTEAFF.

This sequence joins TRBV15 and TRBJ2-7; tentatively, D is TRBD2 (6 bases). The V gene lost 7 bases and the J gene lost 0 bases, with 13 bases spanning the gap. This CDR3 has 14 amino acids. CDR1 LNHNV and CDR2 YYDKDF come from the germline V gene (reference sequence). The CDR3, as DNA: TGTGCCACCAAGGCGGGAAAAAGCTCCTACGAGCAGTACTTC. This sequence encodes CATKAGKSSYEQYF. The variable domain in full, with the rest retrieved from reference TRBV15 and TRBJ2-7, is DAMVIQNPRYQVTQFGKPVTLSCSQTLNHNVMYWYQQKSSQAPKLLFHYYDKDFNNEADTPDNFQSRRPNTSFCFLDIRSPGLGDTAMYLCATKAGKSSYEQYFGPGTRLTVT.

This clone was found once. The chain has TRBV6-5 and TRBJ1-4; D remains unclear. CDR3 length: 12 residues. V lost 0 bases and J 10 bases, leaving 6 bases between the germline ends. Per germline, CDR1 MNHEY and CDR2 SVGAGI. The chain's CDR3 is CASSYSAGKLFF. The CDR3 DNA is TGTGCCAGCAGTTACTCGGCGGGAAAACTGTTTTTT.

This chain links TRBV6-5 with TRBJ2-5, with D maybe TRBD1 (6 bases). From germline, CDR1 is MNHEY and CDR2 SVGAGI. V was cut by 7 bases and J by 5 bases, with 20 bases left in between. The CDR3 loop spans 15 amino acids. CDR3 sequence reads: CASKNYQGPSETQYF. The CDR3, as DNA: TGTGCCAGCAAGAATTACCAGGGGCCGAGCGAGACCCAGTACTTC.